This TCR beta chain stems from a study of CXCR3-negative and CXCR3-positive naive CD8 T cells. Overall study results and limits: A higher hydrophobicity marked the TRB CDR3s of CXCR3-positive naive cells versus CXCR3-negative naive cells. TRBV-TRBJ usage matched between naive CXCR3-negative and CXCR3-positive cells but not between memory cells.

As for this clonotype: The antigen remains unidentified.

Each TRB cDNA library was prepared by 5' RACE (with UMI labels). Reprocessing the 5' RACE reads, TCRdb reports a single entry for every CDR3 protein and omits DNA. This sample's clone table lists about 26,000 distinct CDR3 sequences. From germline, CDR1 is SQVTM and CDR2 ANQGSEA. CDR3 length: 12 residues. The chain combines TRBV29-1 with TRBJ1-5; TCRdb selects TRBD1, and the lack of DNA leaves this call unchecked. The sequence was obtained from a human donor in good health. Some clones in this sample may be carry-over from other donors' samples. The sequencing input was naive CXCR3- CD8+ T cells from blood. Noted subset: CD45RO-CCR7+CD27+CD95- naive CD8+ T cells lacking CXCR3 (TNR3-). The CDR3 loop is CSVAQGGQPQHF.